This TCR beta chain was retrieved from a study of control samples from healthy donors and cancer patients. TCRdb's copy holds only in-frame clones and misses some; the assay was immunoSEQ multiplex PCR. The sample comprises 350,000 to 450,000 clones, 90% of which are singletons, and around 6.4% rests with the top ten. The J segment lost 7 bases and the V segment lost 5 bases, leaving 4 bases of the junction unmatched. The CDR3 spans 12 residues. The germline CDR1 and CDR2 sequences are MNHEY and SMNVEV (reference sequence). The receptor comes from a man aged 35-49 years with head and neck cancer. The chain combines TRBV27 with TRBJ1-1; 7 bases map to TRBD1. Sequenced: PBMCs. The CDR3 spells CASSRTGVEAFF. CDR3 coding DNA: TGTGCCAGCAGTCGAACAGGGGTTGAAGCTTTCTTT.